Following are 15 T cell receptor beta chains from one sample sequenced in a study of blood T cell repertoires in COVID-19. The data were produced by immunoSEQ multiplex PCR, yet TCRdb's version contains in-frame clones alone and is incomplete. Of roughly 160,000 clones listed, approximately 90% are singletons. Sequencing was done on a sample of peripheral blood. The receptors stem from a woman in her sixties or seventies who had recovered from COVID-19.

The CDR3 nucleotides are TGTGCCAGCAGTGAGCCCGCCCAGGGCCTCTCCTACGAGCAGTACTTC. It specifies CASSEPAQGLSYEQYF. The chain carries TRBV2 and TRBJ2-7; D perhaps matches TRBD1 (5 bases). CDR1 is SNHLY and CDR2 is FYNNEI in the germline V gene. This CDR3 has 16 residues. Trimming took off 3 bases at V and 0 bases at J, with 15 bases between the two ends.

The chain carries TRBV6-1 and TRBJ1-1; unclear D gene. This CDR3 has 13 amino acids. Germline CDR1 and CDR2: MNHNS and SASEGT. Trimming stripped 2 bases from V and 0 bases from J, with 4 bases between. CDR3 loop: CASSEYVNTEAFF. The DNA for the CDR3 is TGTGCCAGCAGTGAATATGTGAACACTGAAGCTTTCTTT.

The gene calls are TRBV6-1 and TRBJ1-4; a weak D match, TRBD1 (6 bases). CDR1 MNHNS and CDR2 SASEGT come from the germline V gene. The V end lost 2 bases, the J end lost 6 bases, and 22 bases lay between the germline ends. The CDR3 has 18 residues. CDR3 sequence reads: CASSENRLGAGRDEKLFF. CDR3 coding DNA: TGTGCCAGCAGTGAAAATCGTCTGGGGGCAGGGAGAGATGAAAAACTGTTTTTT.

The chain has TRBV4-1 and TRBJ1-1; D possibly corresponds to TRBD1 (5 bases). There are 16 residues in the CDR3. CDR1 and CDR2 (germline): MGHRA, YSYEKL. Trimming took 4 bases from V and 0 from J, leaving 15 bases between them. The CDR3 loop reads CASSPIGRTMNTEAFF. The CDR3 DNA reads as TGCGCCAGCAGCCCAATAGGACGGACAATGAACACTGAAGCTTTCTTT.

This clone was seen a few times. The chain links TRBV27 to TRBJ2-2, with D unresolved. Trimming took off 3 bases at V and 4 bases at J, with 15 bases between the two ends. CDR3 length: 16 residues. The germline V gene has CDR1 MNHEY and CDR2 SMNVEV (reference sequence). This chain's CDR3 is CASSFGRSRGTGELFF. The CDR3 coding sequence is TGTGCCAGCAGTTTCGGCAGATCCCGAGGCACCGGGGAGCTGTTTTTT.

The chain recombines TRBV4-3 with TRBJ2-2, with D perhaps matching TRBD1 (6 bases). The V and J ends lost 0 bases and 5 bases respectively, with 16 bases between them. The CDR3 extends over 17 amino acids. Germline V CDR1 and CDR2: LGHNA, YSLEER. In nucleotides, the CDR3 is TGCGCCAGCAGCCAAGATCTCCCACAGGGCGGGACCGGGGAGCTGTTTTTT. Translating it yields CASSQDLPQGGTGELFF.

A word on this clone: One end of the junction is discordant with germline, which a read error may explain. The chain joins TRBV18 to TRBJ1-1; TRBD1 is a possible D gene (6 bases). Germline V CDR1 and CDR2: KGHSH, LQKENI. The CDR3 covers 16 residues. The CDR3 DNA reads TGTGCCAGCTCACCACCGAGTACCCGGACAGCAGCGGCCGTACTCTTT. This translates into CASSPPSTRTAAAVLF. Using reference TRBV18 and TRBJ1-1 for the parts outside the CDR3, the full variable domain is NAGVMQNPRHLVRRRGQEARLRCSPMKGHSHVYWYRQLPEEGLKFMVYLQKENIIDESGMPKERFSAEFPKEGPSILRIQQVVRGDSAAYFCASSPPSTRTAAAVLFGQGTRLTVV.

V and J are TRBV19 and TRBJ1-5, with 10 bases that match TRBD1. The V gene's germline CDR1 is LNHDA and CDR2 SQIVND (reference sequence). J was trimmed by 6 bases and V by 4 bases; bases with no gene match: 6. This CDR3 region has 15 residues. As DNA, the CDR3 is TGTGCCAGTAGTACTACCGACAGGGGGCGTCAGCCCCAGCATTTT. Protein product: CASSTTDRGRQPQHF.

CDR3 residues: CAVRDRITYEQYF. CDR3 coding DNA: TGTGCCGTCCGGGACAGAATTACCTACGAGCAGTACTTC. The chain joins TRBV19 to TRBJ2-7; 7 nucleotides agree with TRBD1. This CDR3 region has 13 residues. J lost 2 bases, V lost 11 bases, and 9 bases had no gene match. CDR1 and CDR2 from the germline V gene are LNHDA and SQIVND (reference sequence).

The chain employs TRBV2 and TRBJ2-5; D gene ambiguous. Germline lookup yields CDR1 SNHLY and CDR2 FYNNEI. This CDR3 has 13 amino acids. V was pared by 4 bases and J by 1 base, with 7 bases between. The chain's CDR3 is CASSGDTQETQYF. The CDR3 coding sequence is TGTGCCAGCAGTGGTGACACCCAAGAGACCCAGTACTTC.

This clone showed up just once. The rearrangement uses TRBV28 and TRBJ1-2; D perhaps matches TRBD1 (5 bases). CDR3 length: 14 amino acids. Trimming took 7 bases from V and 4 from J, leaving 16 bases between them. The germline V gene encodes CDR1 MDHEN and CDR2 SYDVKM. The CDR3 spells CASNPSGRAYGYTF. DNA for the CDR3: TGTGCCAGCAACCCGTCCGGCAGGGCCTATGGCTACACCTTC.

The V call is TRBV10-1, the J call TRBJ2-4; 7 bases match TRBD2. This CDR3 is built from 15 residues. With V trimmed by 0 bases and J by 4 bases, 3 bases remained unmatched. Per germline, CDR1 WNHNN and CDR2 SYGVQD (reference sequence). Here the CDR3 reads CASSESWRGKNIQYF. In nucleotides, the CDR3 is TGCGCCAGCAGTGAGTCTTGGCGGGGGAAAAACATTCAGTACTTC.

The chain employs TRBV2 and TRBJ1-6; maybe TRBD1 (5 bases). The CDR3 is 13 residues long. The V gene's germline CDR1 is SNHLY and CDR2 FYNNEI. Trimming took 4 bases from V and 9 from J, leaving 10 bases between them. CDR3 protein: CASSGQGGSPLHF. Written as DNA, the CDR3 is TGTGCCAGCAGTGGCCAGGGTGGTTCACCCCTCCACTTT.

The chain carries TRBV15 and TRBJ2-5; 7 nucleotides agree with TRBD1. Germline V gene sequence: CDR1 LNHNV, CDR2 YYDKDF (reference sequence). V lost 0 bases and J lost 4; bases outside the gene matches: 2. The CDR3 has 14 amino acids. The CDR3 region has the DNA TGTGCCACCAGCAGAGACAGGGGGATAGAGACCCAGTACTTC. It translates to CATSRDRGIETQYF.

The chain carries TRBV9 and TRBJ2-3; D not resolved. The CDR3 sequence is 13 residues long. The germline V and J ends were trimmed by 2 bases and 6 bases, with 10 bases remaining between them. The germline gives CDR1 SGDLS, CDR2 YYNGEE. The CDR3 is CASSVQVSDTQYF. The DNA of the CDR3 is TGTGCCAGCAGCGTCCAGGTGTCGGATACGCAGTATTTT. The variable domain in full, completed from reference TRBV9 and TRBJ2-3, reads DSGVTQTPKHLITATGQRVTLRCSPRSGDLSVYWYQQSLDQGLQFLIQYYNGEERAKGNILERFSAQQFPDLHSELNLSSLELGDSALYFCASSVQVSDTQYFGPGTRLTVL.